This T cell receptor beta chain was sequenced for a study of CD8 T cells in Susac syndrome. Background on the study: When their blood was taken, patients with Susac syndrome were therapy-naive, taking corticosteroids, or taking intravenous immunoglobulin alone.

General study results and limits: The CD4+ T cell repertoires that were profiled in Susac syndrome showed no clonal expansion.

This CDR3 is 15 amino acids long. Deletions cut 5 bases from V and 5 bases from J, with 18 bases between. Germline loops: CDR1 SQVTM, CDR2 ANQGSEA. When the RNA was reverse transcribed, random hexamers were used with an input of roughly 0.5 to 1 ug. The amplification used immunoSEQ multiplex PCR on TCR beta CDR3; it spanned 54 Vbeta and 13 Jbeta. TCRdb redid the calling of the immunoSEQ multiplex PCR reads with MiXCR, one entry per CDR3 protein. The data contain 80,000 or so distinct CDR3 sequences, around 93% of them seen just once; the ten biggest clones take up over 0.5%. As regards this clonotype: No antigen is known for it.

The TCR was taken from a human donor with Susac syndrome. This chain uses TRBV29-1 with TRBJ1-4, with D tentatively TRBD1 (6 bases). Input material: CD4+ T cells from PBMCs. DNA for the CDR3: TGCAGCGTTCGAGGGGGGACACTATCAAATGAAAAACTGTTTTTT. Translating gives CSVRGGTLSNEKLFF.